Listed here is a single T cell receptor (beta chain). As processed by the authors: Estimated nucleated cell counts came from reference gene primer amplification. This table comes from immunoSEQ multiplex PCR, and its TCRdb copy is limited to in-frame clones, with some not included. The DNA was the basis for D and trimming; V, J and clone size are from that table. The data contain some 120,000 clones, approximately 90% of them singletons. These data come from a study of blood T cell repertoires in COVID-19. Study as a whole: The United States, Italy and Spain provided the acute and convalescent COVID-19 samples. From T cells, B-cell-depleted T cells, or PBMCs came the material, which was cDNA or gDNA.

The sequenced sample consisted of peripheral blood. This TCR was recovered from a human donor in a cohort sampled during active COVID-19.

For the CDR3, the DNA is TGTGCCAGCAGCTCTCTAGGCGATACGCAGTATTTT. Residues: CASSSLGDTQYF. The V and J genes are TRBV27 and TRBJ2-3; D remains ambiguous. The CDR3 runs 12 residues. V shed 6 bases and J shed 6 bases, with 10 bases lying between them. The V gene's germline CDR1 is MNHEY and CDR2 SMNVEV (reference sequence).